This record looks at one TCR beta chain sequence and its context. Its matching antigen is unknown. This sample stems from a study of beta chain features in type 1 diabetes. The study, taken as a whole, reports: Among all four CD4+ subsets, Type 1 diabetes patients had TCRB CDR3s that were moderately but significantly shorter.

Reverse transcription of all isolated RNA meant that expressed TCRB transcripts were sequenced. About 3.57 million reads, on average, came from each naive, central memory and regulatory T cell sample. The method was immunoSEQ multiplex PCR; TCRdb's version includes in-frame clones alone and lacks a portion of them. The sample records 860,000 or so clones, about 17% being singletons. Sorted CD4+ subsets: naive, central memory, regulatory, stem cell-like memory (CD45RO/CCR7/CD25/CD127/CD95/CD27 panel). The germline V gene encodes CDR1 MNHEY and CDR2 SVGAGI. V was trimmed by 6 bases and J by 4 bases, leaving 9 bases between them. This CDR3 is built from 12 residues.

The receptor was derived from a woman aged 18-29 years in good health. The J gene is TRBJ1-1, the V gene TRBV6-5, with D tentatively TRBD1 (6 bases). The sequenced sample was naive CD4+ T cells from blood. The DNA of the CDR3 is TGTGCCAGCAGACAGGGCTTCACTGAAGCTTTCTTT. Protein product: CASRQGFTEAFF.